The T cell receptor (beta chain) under discussion was sequenced for a study of blood T cell repertoires in COVID-19. This clone has a handful of counts. Only in-frame clones appear in the TCRdb table, and some are missing; sequencing was by immunoSEQ multiplex PCR. The sample gives 95,000 to 150,000 clones, approximately 71% of which show up once; approximately 7.9% is in the top ten. The trim removed 7 bases at V and 5 bases at J, leaving 7 bases unmatched. The CDR3 is 14 residues long. Germline-derived CDR1 and CDR2 are LGHNT and FRNRAP. The TCR originated in a human donor in a cohort sampled during active COVID-19. V gene TRBV12-5 combines with J gene TRBJ1-2, with 10 bases aligning to TRBD1. The specimen was peripheral blood. For the CDR3, the DNA is TGTGCTAGTGCCAAAGTGGGACAGGGGTATGGCTACACCTTC. Translated: CASAKVGQGYGYTF.